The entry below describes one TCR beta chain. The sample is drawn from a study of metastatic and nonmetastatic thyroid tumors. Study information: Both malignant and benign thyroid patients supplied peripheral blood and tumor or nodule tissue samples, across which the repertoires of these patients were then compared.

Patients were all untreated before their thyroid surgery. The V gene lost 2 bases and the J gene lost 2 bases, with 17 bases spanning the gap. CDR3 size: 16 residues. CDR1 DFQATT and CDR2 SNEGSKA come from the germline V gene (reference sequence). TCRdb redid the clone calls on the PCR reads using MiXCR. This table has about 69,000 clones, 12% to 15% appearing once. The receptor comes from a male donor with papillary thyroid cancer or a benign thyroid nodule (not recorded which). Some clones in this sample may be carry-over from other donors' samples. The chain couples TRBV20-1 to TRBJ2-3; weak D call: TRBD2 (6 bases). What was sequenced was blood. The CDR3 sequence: CSARLQAGGATDTQYF. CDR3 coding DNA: TGCAGTGCTAGACTGCAAGCGGGCGGTGCCACAGATACGCAGTATTTT.